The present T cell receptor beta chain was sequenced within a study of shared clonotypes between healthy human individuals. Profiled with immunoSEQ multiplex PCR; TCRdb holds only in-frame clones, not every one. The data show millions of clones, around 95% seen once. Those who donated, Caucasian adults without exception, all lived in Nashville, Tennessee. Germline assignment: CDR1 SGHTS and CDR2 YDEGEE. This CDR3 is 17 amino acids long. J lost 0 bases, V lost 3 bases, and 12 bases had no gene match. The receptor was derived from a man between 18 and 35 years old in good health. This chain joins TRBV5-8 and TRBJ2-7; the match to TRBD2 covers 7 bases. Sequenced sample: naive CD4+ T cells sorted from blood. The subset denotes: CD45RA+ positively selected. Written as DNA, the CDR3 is TGTGCCAGCAGCTCCCCCTTGGGAGGGTACATCTCCTACGAGCAGTACTTC. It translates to CASSSPLGGYISYEQYF.